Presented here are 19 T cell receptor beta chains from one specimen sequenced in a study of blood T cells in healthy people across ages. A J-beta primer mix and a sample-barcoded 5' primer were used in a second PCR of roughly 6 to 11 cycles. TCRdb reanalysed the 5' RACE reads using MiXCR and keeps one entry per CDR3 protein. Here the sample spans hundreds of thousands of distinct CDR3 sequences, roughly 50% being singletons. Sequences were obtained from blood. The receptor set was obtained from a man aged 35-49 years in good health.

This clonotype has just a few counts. The CDR3 DNA follows: TGTGCCAGCAGATGGACAGCGAACACTGAAGCTTTCTTT. Its translation is CASRWTANTEAFF. This chain connects TRBV6-2 or TRBV6-3 to TRBJ1-1, with D possibly being TRBD1 (6 bases). Germline-derived CDR1 and CDR2 are MNHEY and SVGEGT. The CDR3 sequence is 13 residues long. V lost 6 bases and J 1 base, leaving 9 bases between the germline ends.

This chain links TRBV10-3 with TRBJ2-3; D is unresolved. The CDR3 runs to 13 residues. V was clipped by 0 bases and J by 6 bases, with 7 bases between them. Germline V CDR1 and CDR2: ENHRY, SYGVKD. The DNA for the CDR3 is TGTGCCATCAGTGAGTCCGGCAAGGATACGCAGTATTTT. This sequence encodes CAISESGKDTQYF.

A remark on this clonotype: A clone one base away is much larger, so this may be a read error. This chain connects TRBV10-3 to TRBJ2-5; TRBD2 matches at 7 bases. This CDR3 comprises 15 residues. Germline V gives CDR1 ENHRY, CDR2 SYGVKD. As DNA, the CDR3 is TGTGTCATCAGTGTCGGGGGAGACCCGGCGGGGGAGCAGTACTTC. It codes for CVISVGGDPAGEQYF.

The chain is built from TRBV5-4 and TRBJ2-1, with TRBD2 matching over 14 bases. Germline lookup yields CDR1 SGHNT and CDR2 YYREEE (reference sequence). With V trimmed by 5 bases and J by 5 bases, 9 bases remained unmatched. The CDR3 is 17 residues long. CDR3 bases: TGTGCCAGCAGACGAACGGCGGGACTAGCGGGAGACAATGAGCAGTTCTTC. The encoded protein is CASRRTAGLAGDNEQFF.

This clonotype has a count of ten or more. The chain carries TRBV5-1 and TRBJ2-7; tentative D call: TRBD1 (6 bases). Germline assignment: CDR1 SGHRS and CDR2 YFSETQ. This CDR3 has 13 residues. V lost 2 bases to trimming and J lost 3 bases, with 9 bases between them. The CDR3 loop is CASSLQGVYEQYF. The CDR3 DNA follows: TGCGCCAGCAGCTTACAGGGAGTCTACGAGCAGTACTTC.

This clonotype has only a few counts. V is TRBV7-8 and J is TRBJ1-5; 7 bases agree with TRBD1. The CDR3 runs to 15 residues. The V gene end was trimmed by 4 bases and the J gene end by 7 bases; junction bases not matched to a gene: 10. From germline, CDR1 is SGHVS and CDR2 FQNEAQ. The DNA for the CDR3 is TGTGCCAGCAGCTCTACCAGGGGGTTTGGACAGCCCCAGCATTTT. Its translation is CASSSTRGFGQPQHF.

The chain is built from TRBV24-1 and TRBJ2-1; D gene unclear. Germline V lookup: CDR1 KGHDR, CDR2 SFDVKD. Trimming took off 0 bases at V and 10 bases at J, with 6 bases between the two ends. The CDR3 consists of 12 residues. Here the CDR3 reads CATSDLGYEQFF. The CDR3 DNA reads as TGTGCCACCAGTGATTTGGGGTACGAGCAGTTCTTC.

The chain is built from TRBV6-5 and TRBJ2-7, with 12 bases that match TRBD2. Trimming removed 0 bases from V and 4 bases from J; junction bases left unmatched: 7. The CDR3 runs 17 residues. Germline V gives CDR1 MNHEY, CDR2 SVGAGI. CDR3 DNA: TGTGCCAGCAGTTACTCGAGACTAGCGGGAGTTTGGTACGAGCAGTACTTC. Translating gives CASSYSRLAGVWYEQYF.

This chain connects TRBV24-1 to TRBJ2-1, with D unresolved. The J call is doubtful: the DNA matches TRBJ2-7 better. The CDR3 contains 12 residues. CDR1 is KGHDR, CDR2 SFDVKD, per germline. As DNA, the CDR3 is TGTGCCACCAGTGAGGCTAAAAATGAGCAGTACTTC. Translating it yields CATSEAKNEQYF.

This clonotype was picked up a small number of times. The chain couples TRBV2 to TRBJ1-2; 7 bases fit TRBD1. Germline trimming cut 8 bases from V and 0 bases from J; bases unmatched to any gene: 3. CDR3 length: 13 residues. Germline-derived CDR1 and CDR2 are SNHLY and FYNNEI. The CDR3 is CASRQGANYGYTF. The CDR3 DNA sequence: TGTGCCAGCCGACAGGGCGCTAACTATGGCTACACCTTC.

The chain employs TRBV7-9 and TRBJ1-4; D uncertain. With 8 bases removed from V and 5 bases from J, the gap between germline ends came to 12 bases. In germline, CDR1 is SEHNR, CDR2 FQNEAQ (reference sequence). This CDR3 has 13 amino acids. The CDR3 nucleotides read TGTGCCAGCGCGGAGGGCCTCAATGAAAAACTGTTTTTT. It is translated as CASAEGLNEKLFF.

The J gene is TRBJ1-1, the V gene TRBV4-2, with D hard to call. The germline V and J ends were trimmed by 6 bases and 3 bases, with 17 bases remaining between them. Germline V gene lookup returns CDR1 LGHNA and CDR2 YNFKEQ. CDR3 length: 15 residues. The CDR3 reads CASRPTRAEDTEAFF. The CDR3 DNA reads TGTGCCAGCAGGCCAACGCGGGCAGAGGACACTGAAGCTTTCTTT.

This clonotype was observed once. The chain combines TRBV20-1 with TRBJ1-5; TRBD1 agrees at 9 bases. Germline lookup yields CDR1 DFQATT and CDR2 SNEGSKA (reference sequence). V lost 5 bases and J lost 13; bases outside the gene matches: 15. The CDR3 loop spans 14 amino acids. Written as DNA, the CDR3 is TGCAGTGCTGCGGCCGTTGATGCTGGGACAGGGCAGCATTTT. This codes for CSAAAVDAGTGQHF.

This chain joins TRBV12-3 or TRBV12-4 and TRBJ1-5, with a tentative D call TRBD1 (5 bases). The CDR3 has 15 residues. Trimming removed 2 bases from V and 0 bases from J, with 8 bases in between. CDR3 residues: CASSLRGNSNQPQHF. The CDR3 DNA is TGTGCCAGCAGTTTACGGGGGAATAGCAATCAGCCCCAGCATTTT.

The chain's CDR3 is CASSLDRDRAANTEAFF. The CDR3 nucleotides are TGTGCCAGCAGCCTGGATCGGGACAGGGCTGCGAACACTGAAGCTTTCTTT. The V and J genes are TRBV12-3 or TRBV12-4 and TRBJ1-1; 9 positions agree with TRBD1. Unmatched junction bases numbered 12, after V lost 6 bases and J lost 1 base. The CDR3 is 17 amino acids.

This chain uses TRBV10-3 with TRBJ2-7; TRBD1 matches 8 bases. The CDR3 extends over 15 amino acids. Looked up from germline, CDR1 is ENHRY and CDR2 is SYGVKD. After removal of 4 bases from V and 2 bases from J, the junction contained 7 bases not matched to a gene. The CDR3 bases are TGTGCCATCAGTGGAAGGGGACAGGCTGCCTACGAGCAGTACTTC. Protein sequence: CAISGRGQAAYEQYF.

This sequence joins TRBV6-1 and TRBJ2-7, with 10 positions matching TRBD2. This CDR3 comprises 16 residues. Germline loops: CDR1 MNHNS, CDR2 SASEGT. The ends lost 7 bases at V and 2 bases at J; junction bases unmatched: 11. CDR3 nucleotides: TGTGCCAGCAAGCTAACTAGCGGGGAGTTCACCTACGAGCAGTACTTC. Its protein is CASKLTSGEFTYEQYF.

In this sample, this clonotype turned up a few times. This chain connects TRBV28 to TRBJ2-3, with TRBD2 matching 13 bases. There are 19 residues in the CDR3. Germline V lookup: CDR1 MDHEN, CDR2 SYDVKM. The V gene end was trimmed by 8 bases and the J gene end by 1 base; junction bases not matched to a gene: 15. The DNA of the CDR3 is TGTGCCAGCCTAGCTGGGACAGGACTAGCGGGAGTAGGCACAGATACGCAGTATTTT. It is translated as CASLAGTGLAGVGTDTQYF.

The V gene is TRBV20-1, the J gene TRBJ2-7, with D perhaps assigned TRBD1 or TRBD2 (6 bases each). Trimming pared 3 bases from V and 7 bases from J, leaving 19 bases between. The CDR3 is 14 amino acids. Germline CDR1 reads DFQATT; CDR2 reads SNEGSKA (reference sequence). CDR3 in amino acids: CSARGALDYDEQYF. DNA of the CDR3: TGCAGTGCTAGGGGGGCATTGGACTACGATGAGCAGTACTTC.